Included here is one TCR beta chain sequence, with context. Its antigen is as yet unknown. Assay: immunoSEQ multiplex PCR; the TCRdb copy retains only in-frame clones and omits some. The table includes 55,000 to 65,000 clones, about 94% detected once. These data originate in a study of human versus mouse CDR3 diversity and MHC coevolution. Study context: Reportedly, immunoSEQ detects one in 200,000 T cells with minimized PCR bias.

CDR3 size: 13 residues. The germline CDR1 and CDR2 sequences are SGHTS and YDEGEE. The V end lost 6 bases, the J end lost 11 bases, and 18 bases lay between the germline ends. Whole-study results and caveats: About 1.6 million TCR beta clonotypes were estimated for humans, the largest repertoire. In humans, T-cell selection involved about 6 MHC II alleles. Clonal inequality was lowest in most of the three human donors.

The clonotype comes from a person between 60 and 70 years old in good health. This chain joins TRBV5-8 and TRBJ1-5, with D perhaps TRBD1 (6 bases). What was sequenced was naive CD4+ T cells from blood. Regarding subset: CD45RO-negative CD62L-positive naive CD4 T cells. CDR3 DNA sequence: TGTGCCAGCACCCAAATAGGGGGGGGAGCCCAGCATTTT. It specifies CASTQIGGGAQHF.